This passage covers 9 T cell receptor beta chains from one sample sequenced in a study of cytomegalovirus exposure and HLA in healthy donors. PCR primers comprised 60 Vbeta and 13 Jbeta primers. Data came from immunoSEQ multiplex PCR; TCRdb stores just in-frame clones and leaves some out. The sample's table shows tens of thousands of clones. Input material: PBMCs. These receptors all stem from a woman aged 40-49 years in good health and CMV-seropositive.

The CDR3: CASSLVGGRETQYF. CDR3 nucleotide sequence: TGTGCCAGCAGCTTAGTAGGAGGGCGAGAGACCCAGTACTTC. The J gene is TRBJ2-5, the V gene TRBV11-2, with a weak D call TRBD2 (6 bases). The CDR3 loop spans 14 amino acids. Per the germline V gene, CDR1 is SGHAT and CDR2 is FQNNGV. The germline V and J ends were trimmed by 1 base and 4 bases, with 10 bases remaining between them.

The genes are TRBV12-2 and TRBJ2-7; the table calls TRBD2, which could not be checked here. TRBV12-2 is termed a pseudogene. The CDR3 spans 14 residues. CDR3 DNA: TGTGCAAGTCGCTTCTTCGAGGGAAGCTACGAGCAGTACTTC. Translated, it gives CASRFFEGSYEQYF.

The chain combines TRBV6-5 with TRBJ2-7, with D possibly TRBD2 on 5 matching bases. Trimming removed 6 bases at V and 2 bases at J, with 14 bases between. Per germline, CDR1 MNHEY and CDR2 SVGAGI. The CDR3 runs to 14 residues. This CDR3 is CASRTGRTAYEQYF. The CDR3 DNA is TGTGCCAGCAGGACCGGACGGACTGCCTACGAGCAGTACTTC.

The V call is TRBV7-9, the J call TRBJ2-3; TRBD2 aligns across 9 bases. Germline V gives CDR1 SEHNR, CDR2 FQNEAQ (reference sequence). With 4 bases clipped from V and 5 bases from J, the junction kept 10 bases outside the gene matches. The CDR3 length is 16 residues. The CDR3 DNA sequence: TGTGCCAGCAGCTCGGCGAGGGTAGCGGGAGTAGATACGCAGTATTTT. Amino acids: CASSSARVAGVDTQYF.

The chain recombines TRBV29-1 with TRBJ2-1, with TRBD1 identical over 10 bases. The V and J ends lost 4 bases and 5 bases, in that order; junction bases with no gene match: 5. Germline loops: CDR1 SQVTM, CDR2 ANQGSEA. The CDR3 is made up of 14 amino acids. CDR3 region: CSVAFGTGDNEQFF. The DNA of the CDR3 is TGCAGCGTTGCCTTCGGGACAGGGGACAATGAGCAGTTCTTC.

The chain is built from TRBV10-3 and TRBJ2-5; D possibly corresponds to TRBD1 (5 bases). The CDR3 consists of 15 residues. Germline V gene lookup returns CDR1 ENHRY and CDR2 SYGVKD. V lost 4 bases and J 1 base, leaving 13 bases between the germline ends. CDR3 DNA: TGTGCCATCAGTGGAACCCCGACAGCCCAAGAGACCCAGTACTTC. This gives the protein CAISGTPTAQETQYF.

This chain links TRBV9 with TRBJ2-3; D is uncertain. The CDR3 has 14 amino acids. The germline CDR1 and CDR2 sequences are SGDLS and YYNGEE. V lost 3 bases to trimming and J lost 1 base, with 9 bases between them. DNA for the CDR3: TGTGCCAGCAGCGCCCTGCAGGGCACAGATACGCAGTATTTT. This sequence encodes CASSALQGTDTQYF.

The rearrangement uses TRBV6-1 and TRBJ2-7; maybe TRBD1 (5 bases). The CDR3 sequence is 17 residues long. Germline CDR1 and CDR2: MNHNS and SASEGT. Trimming stripped 3 bases from V and 3 bases from J, with 21 bases between. The CDR3 DNA sequence: TGTGCCAGCAGTGATACCAACCTCGGACCGACAGACTACGAGCAGTACTTC. Its protein is CASSDTNLGPTDYEQYF.

This chain connects TRBV28 to TRBJ1-2; TRBD1 matches 9 bases. After removal of 5 bases from V and 2 bases from J, the junction contained 9 bases not matched to a gene. Germline V gene data show CDR1 as MDHEN and CDR2 as SYDVKM. The length of the CDR3 is 16 residues. CDR3 sequence: CASSLDLGTGNYGYTF. In nucleotides, the CDR3 is TGTGCCAGCAGTCTAGACCTGGGGACAGGGAACTATGGCTACACCTTC.